A single sample is the source of the 19 T cell receptor beta chains below, sequenced in a study of tumor-infiltrating lymphocytes in primary liver carcinoma. The source material, 20-30 mg of unsorted bulk tissue, was used to co-extract RNA and DNA. Total RNA (roughly 530 ng) served as template for TCR beta cDNA synthesis primed by a constant-region primer. It was through three nested multiplex PCR rounds of slightly modified ARM-PCR that TCR beta libraries arose. Both of the initial two PCR rounds ran for approximately 11 cycles and employed TRBV1-TRBV30 forward primers alongside a C-beta reverse primer. TCRdb processed the multiplex PCR reads anew with MiXCR; each CDR3 protein has one entry. The sample holds roughly 190,000 distinct CDR3 sequences; just under 85% are singletons and the top ten take roughly 18%. Material: tumor tissue from primary liver carcinoma. The receptors here all came from a man aged 35-49 years with primary liver carcinoma and hepatitis B virus infection.

This sequence joins TRBV6-2 or TRBV6-3 and TRBJ2-7; D ambiguous. CDR1 and CDR2 (germline): MNHEY, SVGEGT. This CDR3 is built from 14 residues. Trimming pared 7 bases from V and 4 bases from J, leaving 17 bases between. The CDR3 nucleotides read TGTGCCAGCAACGACGCCAAGGGAAAATACGAGCAGTACTTC. It yields the protein CASNDAKGKYEQYF.

In regard to this clonotype: At one end the junction does not follow the germline gene, possibly because of a read error. The chain combines TRBV28 with TRBJ2-6; D unresolved. Looked up from germline, CDR1 is MDHEN and CDR2 is SYDVKM. This CDR3 is built from 18 residues. CDR3 nucleotides: TGTGCCAGCAGCAGAGGTGAGACCGTCCTCTCTAGGGCCAACGTCCTGACTTTC. Protein: CASSRGETVLSRANVLTF.

In the case of this clonotype: The junction departs from germline at one end; a sequencing error may be responsible. The chain combines TRBV29-1 with TRBJ1-1; maybe TRBD1 (5 bases). The CDR3 loop spans 12 amino acids. Germline V gene sequence: CDR1 SQVTM, CDR2 ANQGSEA. The CDR3 reads CSAGTGMTEAFF. CDR3 DNA sequence: TGTAGCGCGGGAACAGGCATGACTGAAGCTTTCTTT.

V and J are TRBV5-1 and TRBJ2-1; D may be TRBD1 or TRBD2 (5 bases each). Deletions cut 5 bases from V and 5 bases from J, with 17 bases between. Germline CDR1 is SGHRS and CDR2 is YFSETQ. The CDR3 extends over 15 amino acids. The CDR3 DNA is TGCGCCAGCAGAGAGACGGGGCGTACCAACAATGAGCAGTTCTTC. This gives the protein CASRETGRTNNEQFF.

Details on this clonotype: A read error is likely, as this CDR3 ends without the conserved phenylalanine or tryptophan. The chain recombines TRBV9 with TRBJ1-3; D remains ambiguous. Deletions cut 4 bases from V and 1 base from J, with 6 bases between. Germline CDR1 SGDLS, CDR2 YYNGEE. The CDR3 extends over 13 amino acids. CDR3 residues: CASSRGSGNTIYS. The DNA for the CDR3 is TGTGCCAGCAGCAGAGGGTCTGGAAACACCATATATTCT.

In regard to this clonotype: A junction end diverges from the germline sequence, so it may reflect a read error. The CDR3 loop is CASSYISGGETHYF. For the CDR3, the DNA is TGTGCCAGCAGTTATATCTCAGGAGGAGAGACCCACTACTTC. This chain connects TRBV6-5 to TRBJ2-5, with D possibly matching TRBD2 (5 bases). Germline CDR1 and CDR2: MNHEY and SVGAGI. The CDR3 contains 14 residues.

Of note for this clonotype: The junction departs from germline at one end; a sequencing error may be responsible. The chain joins TRBV5-4 to TRBJ2-3, with 10 bases lining up with TRBD2. The CDR3 totals 15 residues. In germline, CDR1 is SGHNT, CDR2 YYREEE (reference sequence). The CDR3 DNA reads as TGTGCCTGCAGCAAAGGACTAGCGGTCATAGATACGCAGTATTTT. This translates into CACSKGLAVIDTQYF.

Turning to this clonotype: An end of the junction differs from the germline gene, which may be a read error. The genes are TRBV11-1 and TRBJ2-3; perhaps D is TRBD1 or TRBD2 (5 bases each). Germline CDR1 and CDR2: SGHAT and FQDESV (reference sequence). This CDR3 has 19 amino acids. The CDR3 loop is CASSSGGRSIGARTDTLYF. CDR3 in DNA: TGTGCCAGCAGCTCTGGGGGAAGATCTATTGGAGCCCGCACAGATACGCTGTATTTT. The complete variable domain, with remaining parts taken from reference TRBV11-1 and TRBJ2-3, reads EAEVAQSPRYKITEKSQAVAFWCDPISGHATLYWYRQILGQGPELLVQFQDESVVDDSQLPKDRFSAERLKGVDSTLKIQPAELGDSAMYLCASSSGGRSIGARTDTLYFGPGTRLTVL.

Turning to this clonotype: The germline gene is not matched at one end of the junction; a read error may be the cause. The rearrangement links TRBV4-2 to TRBJ1-2; D not certain. Germline values: CDR1 LGHNA, CDR2 YNFKEQ. This CDR3 is built from 16 residues. This CDR3 is CASNQDPLGMNYGYTF. CDR3 nucleotides: TGTGCCAGCAACCAAGATCCTTTAGGGATGAACTATGGCTACACTTTC.

The chain joins TRBV7-9 to TRBJ2-6, with D perhaps matching TRBD1 (6 bases). The CDR3 covers 17 residues. The V gene lost 6 bases and the J gene lost 0 bases, with 15 bases spanning the gap. Germline-derived CDR1 and CDR2 are SEHNR and FQNEAQ (reference sequence). This CDR3 is CASSPDRLNSGANVLTF. CDR3 DNA: TGTGCCAGCAGTCCCGACAGGTTAAACTCTGGGGCCAACGTCCTGACTTTC.

The gene calls are TRBV5-4 and TRBJ2-2; perhaps TRBD1 as D (6 bases). From germline, CDR1 is SGHNT and CDR2 YYREEE (reference sequence). V was pared by 8 bases and J by 0 bases, with 14 bases between. This CDR3 is 15 amino acids long. In nucleotides, the CDR3 is TGTGCCAGTAGCCCGGGACATGCGAACACCGGGGAGCTGTTTTTT. This encodes CASSPGHANTGELFF.

The rearrangement joins TRBV11-1 to TRBJ2-3, with D perhaps matching TRBD1 or TRBD2 (5 bases each). The germline CDR1 and CDR2 sequences are SGHAT and FQDESV (reference sequence). This CDR3 region has 19 residues. V was clipped by 8 bases and J by 15 bases, with 42 bases between them. The CDR3 nucleotides are TGTGCCAGCGGCTCTGGGGGAAGCTCTGTTGGAGCCCGCACAGATACGCGTTATTTT. Its translation: CASGSGGSSVGARTDTRYF.

Concerning this clonotype: At one end the junction does not follow the germline gene, possibly because of a read error. The V call is TRBV19, the J call TRBJ1-6, with D hard to call. This CDR3 has 15 residues. The V gene's germline CDR1 is LNHDA and CDR2 SQIVND (reference sequence). CDR3 region: CASSLLSSYNSPLHF. For the CDR3, the DNA is TGTGCTAGTAGTTTGTTGAGCTCCTATAATTCACCCCTCCACTTT.

The chain links TRBV12-3 or TRBV12-4 to TRBJ1-4, with D possibly TRBD1 on 6 matching bases. The CDR3 runs 14 residues. The V end lost 11 bases, the J end lost 7 bases, and 20 bases lay between the germline ends. CDR3 in amino acids: CACSRQVRGEKLFF. CDR3 sequence (DNA): TGTGCCTGTAGTCGACAGGTGAGGGGTGAAAAACTGTTTTTT.

As regards this clonotype: Given the absence of the conserved phenylalanine or tryptophan at the CDR3 end, a read error is likely. The CDR3 sequence: CANSFAGLEQYL. The CDR3 DNA reads TGTGCCAACAGTTTCGCAGGGCTCGAGCAGTACTTA. V usage is TRBV12-3 or TRBV12-4 and J usage is TRBJ2-7; maybe TRBD1 (5 bases). The CDR3 runs 12 residues.

On this clonotype: The conserved closing phenylalanine or tryptophan is absent in this CDR3, likely reflecting a read error. The rearrangement joins TRBV14 to TRBJ2-7; TRBD2 aligns across 16 bases. This CDR3 is built from 19 residues. V was clipped by 4 bases and J by 3 bases; unmatched bases: 12. Germline-derived CDR1 and CDR2 are SGHDN and FVKESK. CDR3 in DNA: TGTGCCAGCAGCCTAGGGACTAGCGGGAGGGCCCTGAAGTACTACGAGCAGTACTTA. Translated: CASSLGTSGRALKYYEQYL.

This chain uses TRBV6-6 with TRBJ2-5; D may be TRBD1 or TRBD2 (5 bases each). Trimming took off 9 bases at V and 14 bases at J, with 22 bases between the two ends. The CDR3 extends over 12 amino acids. Germline CDR1 is MNHNY and CDR2 is SVGAGI (reference sequence). The CDR3 here is CASGTVQETLYF. CDR3 bases: TGTGCCAGTGGGACGGTACAAGAGACCCTATACTTC.

This clonotype was seen once. Because it lacks the conserved phenylalanine or tryptophan at the end, this CDR3 is likely a read error. The genes are TRBV12-5 and TRBJ1-1; weak D call: TRBD1 (6 bases). This CDR3 is 13 amino acids long. Germline CDR1 is LGHNT and CDR2 is FRNRAP. CDR3 coding DNA: TGTGCTAGTGGTTTGGACAGGGACACTAAAGCTTTCATT. The encoded protein is CASGLDRDTKAFI.

This chain uses TRBV28 with TRBJ2-1, with D unresolved. CDR1 is MDHEN and CDR2 is SYDVKM in the germline V gene. The CDR3 length is 13 residues. V was shortened by 2 bases and J by 2 bases, with 4 bases between the two germline ends. CDR3: CASSLVPYNEQFF. The CDR3, as DNA: TGTGCCAGCAGTTTAGTCCCCTACAATGAGCAGTTCTTC.